This TCR beta chain was profiled in a study of blood T cell repertoires in COVID-19. Study-wide context: COVID-19 samples from acute and convalescent phases originated in the United States, Italy and Spain. PBMCs, B-cell-depleted T cells, or T cells were the source of the cDNA or gDNA that made up the material.

Trimming removed 0 bases at V and 5 bases at J, with 5 bases between. Germline V CDR1 and CDR2: MGHRA, YSYEKL. The CDR3 contains 12 residues. In the authors' workflow: Nucleated cell number was recorded as an estimate derived from reference gene primer amplification. Sequencing used immunoSEQ multiplex PCR; TCRdb keeps in-frame clones, though not all of them. V and J calls and clone size are those listed in that table; D and trimming were worked out from the DNA. The data show about 8,300 clones, about four fifths seen once. Source material: peripheral blood. The clonotype was recovered from a human donor with active COVID-19. The donor label of this sample is uncertain. This sequence joins TRBV4-1 and TRBJ2-7; D is unclear. DNA for the CDR3: TGCGCCAGCAGCCAAGATCCCGACGAGCAGTACTTC. Protein sequence: CASSQDPDEQYF.